The rows below give T cell receptor beta chains drawn from one sample of a study of long-term antiretroviral therapy in people with HIV. Measured with immunoSEQ multiplex PCR; TCRdb has only the in-frame clones, and not every one. The sample contains tens of thousands of clones, 81% of which appear only once. This specimen was unsorted PBMCs, taken 0.1 years before starting antiretroviral therapy. The origin of the receptors is a man aged 35 to 55 with HIV. Each CDR3 is given with its conserved first and last residue. D genes are given only for firm matches. Not all rows give a size; the values are once, few, many and, for expanded clones, a class.

>TRBJ2-3|NA|TRBV27|TRBD2
CASSPRDRGLAGGASDTQYF
TGTGCCAGCAGTCCCCGGGACAGGGGACTAGCGGGGGGAGCATCGGATACGCAGTATTTT
>TRBJ2-2|once|TRBV14|NA
CASSRRYLSYTGELFF
TGTGCCAGCAGCCGACGCTACCTTTCCTACACCGGGGAGCTGTTTTTT
>TRBJ2-5|NA|TRBV18|NA
CASSTTRGETQYF
TGTGCCAGCTCAACTACGCGAGGTGAGACCCAGTACTTC
>TRBJ2-1|few|TRBV9|NA
CASSVTGTGHNEQFF
TGTGCCAGCAGCGTAACCGGGACTGGTCACAATGAGCAGTTCTTC
>TRBJ2-5|NA|TRBV18|NA
CASSFASLQETQYF
TGTGCCAGCTCATTCGCTAGCCTCCAAGAGACCCAGTACTTC
>TRBJ1-1|NA|TRBV6-5|NA
CASSTGYTEAFF
TGTGCCAGCAGTACAGGGTACACTGAAGCTTTCTTT
>TRBJ2-2|NA|TRBV6-5|NA
CASSYSEGRELFF
TGTGCCAGCAGTTACTCGGAGGGAAGGGAGCTGTTTTTT
>TRBJ1-2|NA|TRBV5-4|TRBD1
CASSNRGPLDGYTF
TGTGCCAGCAGCAACAGGGGGCCCTTGGATGGCTACACCTTC
>TRBJ2-3|NA|TRBV6-1|NA
CASRASTDTQYF
TGTGCCAGCAGGGCAAGCACAGATACGCAGTATTTT
>TRBJ2-1|NA|TRBV6-5|TRBD1
CASSRTGVSYNEQFF
TGTGCCAGCAGCCGGACAGGGGTGTCCTACAATGAGCAGTTCTTC
>TRBJ2-7|NA|TRBV10-3|TRBD1
CAISPGTDPYEQYF
TGTGCCATCAGTCCCGGGACAGACCCCTACGAGCAGTACTTC
>TRBJ2-7|NA|TRBV4-3|NA
CASSQESTTPYRYEQYF
TGCGCCAGCAGCCAAGAAAGTACTACTCCTTACCGCTACGAGCAGTACTTC
>TRBJ2-7|NA|TRBV7-8|NA
CASSLYGRPAYEQYF
TGTGCCAGCAGCTTATACGGGAGACCTGCCTACGAGCAGTACTTC
>TRBJ2-1|NA|TRBV5-1|TRBD2
CASSPAGLAGVVSYNEQFF
TGCGCCAGCAGCCCCGCGGGACTAGCGGGAGTTGTGTCCTACAATGAGCAGTTCTTC
>TRBJ2-5|once|TRBV5-4|NA
CASSLAGRKETQYF
TGTGCCAGCAGCTTAGCAGGGAGAAAAGAGACCCAGTACTTC
>TRBJ2-3|NA|TRBV28|TRBD2
CASSSPGGDVDTQYF
TGTGCCAGCAGTTCACCGGGAGGGGATGTAGATACGCAGTATTTT
>TRBJ2-5|NA|TRBV6-5|NA
CASSYGRQETQYF
TGTGCCAGCAGTTATGGACGGCAAGAGACCCAGTACTTC
>TRBJ1-5|NA|TRBV5-4|NA
CASSGDGYSNQPQHF
TGTGCCAGCAGCGGGGACGGCTATAGCAATCAGCCCCAGCATTTT
>TRBJ2-3|NA|TRBV23-1|TRBD2
CASGPTSGRHTDTQYF
TGCGCCAGCGGACCTACTAGCGGCCGTCACACAGATACGCAGTATTTT
>TRBJ2-7|NA|TRBV4-3|TRBD1
CASSQDWDRGPYEQYF
TGCGCCAGCAGCCAAGATTGGGACAGGGGCCCATACGAGCAGTACTTC
>TRBJ1-1|NA|TRBV12-5|TRBD1
CASGFLRQGRAEAFF
TGTGCTAGTGGTTTTCTCCGACAGGGTCGCGCTGAAGCTTTCTTT
>TRBJ2-2|NA|TRBV19|NA
CASSPDTPANTGELFF
TGTGCCAGCTCCCCGGACACCCCCGCGAACACCGGGGAGCTGTTTTTT
>TRBJ1-5|NA|TRBV19|NA
CASSYADLRHF
TGTGCCAGTAGTTATGCAGACTTAAGGCATTTT
>TRBJ1-2|NA|TRBV5-1|TRBD1
CASSLGTGEGYGYTF
TGCGCCAGCAGCTTAGGGACAGGGGAAGGGTATGGCTACACCTTC
>TRBJ2-5|NA|TRBV19|TRBD2
CASSIGWEGRETQYF
TGTGCCAGTAGTATTGGGTGGGAGGGCCGGGAGACCCAGTACTTC
>TRBJ2-3|NA|TRBV18|TRBD2
CASSPWPTSGSTDTQYF
TGTGCCAGCTCACCTTGGCCTACTAGCGGAAGCACAGATACGCAGTATTTT
>TRBJ1-1|NA|TRBV7-9|TRBD1
CASSLQGTDGEAFF
TGTGCCAGCAGCTTACAAGGGACAGATGGCGAAGCTTTCTTT
>TRBJ2-7|NA|TRBV19|NA
CASSPRGAPYEQYF
TGTGCCAGTAGTCCCCGGGGAGCTCCCTACGAGCAGTACTTC
>TRBJ1-1|few|TRBV6-5|NA
CASSYLGSGVTEAFF
TGTGCCAGCAGTTACTTAGGGTCGGGGGTTACTGAAGCTTTCTTT
>TRBJ2-7|few|TRBV7-3|TRBD2
CASSLSGPAGGPDEQYF
TGTGCCAGCAGCTTATCTGGCCCAGCGGGGGGGCCAGACGAGCAGTACTTC
>TRBJ2-3|NA|TRBV4-3|NA
CASSQDRSTDTQYF
TGCGCCAGCAGCCAAGATCGCAGCACAGATACGCAGTATTTT
>TRBJ2-3|NA|TRBV28|TRBD2
CASSLVSGVSTDTQYF
TGTGCCAGCAGTCTTGTTAGCGGGGTGAGCACAGATACGCAGTATTTT
>TRBJ2-5|NA|TRBV18|NA
CASSPPNYTAFQETQYF
TGTGCCAGCTCACCACCGAACTACACTGCCTTTCAAGAGACCCAGTACTTC
>TRBJ1-4|NA|TRBV29-1|NA
CSVCNGAGSEKLFF
TGCAGCGTTTGTAATGGGGCAGGGAGCGAAAAACTGTTTTTT
>TRBJ2-1|NA|TRBV7-3|NA
CASSTGGSYNEQFF
TGTGCCAGCAGTACCGGGGGCTCCTACAATGAGCAGTTCTTC
>TRBJ2-3|few|TRBV4-1|TRBD2
CASSPAGRLDTQYF
TGCGCCAGCAGCCCCGCCGGGAGGCTTGATACGCAGTATTTT
>TRBJ1-5|NA|TRBV27|NA
CASPGVTGSNQPQHF
TGTGCCAGCCCGGGGGTCACAGGGAGCAATCAGCCCCAGCATTTT
>TRBJ2-5|NA|TRBV11-2|NA
CASSLDQGRRVGQETQYF
TGTGCCAGCAGCTTAGATCAGGGCCGCAGGGTAGGACAAGAGACCCAGTACTTC
>TRBJ2-4|NA|TRBV6-1|NA
CASSVNGENIQYF
TGTGCCAGCAGTGTGAACGGAGAAAACATTCAGTACTTC
>TRBJ2-7|NA|TRBV19|TRBD1
CASRTGTGPSLFYEQYF
TGTGCCAGTAGGACCGGGACAGGGCCTTCCCTCTTCTACGAGCAGTACTTC
>TRBJ1-1|NA|TRBV27|TRBD1
CASSPPGTGAYTEAFF
TGTGCCAGCAGTCCTCCTGGGACAGGGGCGTACACTGAAGCTTTCTTT
>TRBJ2-4|NA|TRBV7-2|TRBD2
CASSLASGGALENIQYF
TGTGCCAGCAGCTTAGCTAGCGGGGGGGCCCTCGAAAACATTCAGTACTTC
>TRBJ2-1|few|TRBV5-5|TRBD1
CASSRGRGSDEQFF
TGTGCCAGCAGCCGGGGCAGGGGGAGCGATGAGCAGTTCTTC
>TRBJ1-1|NA|TRBV10-1|NA
CASSDGENTEAFF
TGCGCCAGCAGTGATGGAGAGAACACTGAAGCTTTCTTT
>TRBJ2-3|NA|TRBV6-6|TRBD2
CASSYGLAGDTDTQYF
TGTGCCAGCAGTTACGGTCTAGCGGGGGACACAGATACGCAGTATTTT
>TRBJ2-3|NA|TRBV7-2|TRBD1
CASSPDRGQNTQYF
TGTGCCAGCAGCCCGGACAGGGGGCAAAATACGCAGTATTTT
>TRBJ2-1|once|TRBV7-9|NA
CASSPKERLGNEQFF
TGTGCCAGCAGCCCTAAGGAGCGCTTAGGGAATGAGCAGTTCTTC
>TRBJ1-1|medium-sized|TRBV6-5|NA
CASSTMNTEAFF
TGTGCCAGCAGTACTATGAACACTGAAGCTTTCTTT
>TRBJ1-5|NA|TRBV7-2|NA
CASSGFRDLSQPQHF
TGTGCCAGCAGCGGATTCCGGGACCTCAGTCAGCCCCAGCATTTT
>TRBJ1-5|large|TRBV5-8|NA
CASSGDGYSNQPQHF
TGTGCCAGCAGCGGGGACGGCTATAGCAATCAGCCCCAGCATTTT
>TRBJ2-5|once|TRBV2|NA
CASTQREGGTQYF
TGTGCCAGCACCCAGAGGGAGGGGGGGACCCAGTACTTC
>TRBJ1-2|NA|TRBV7-9|NA
CASSRLGLRGGYTF
TGTGCCAGCAGCCGCCTGGGACTTCGGGGCGGCTACACCTTC
>TRBJ2-7|few|TRBV21-1|NA
CASSNAGTYEQYF
TGTGCCAGCAGCAACGCCGGGACCTACGAGCAGTACTTC